These 9 T cell receptor beta chains were sequenced from one sample in a study of cytomegalovirus exposure and HLA in healthy donors. Clones were read by immunoSEQ multiplex PCR, and TCRdb kept only the in-frame ones, dropping some. This table has 250,000 to 350,000 clones, approximately 86% appearing once. Sequences were obtained from PBMCs. The receptors originated from a man aged 25-45 years in good health and CMV-seronegative.

The chain uses TRBV5-4 and TRBJ1-4, with 8 bases identical to TRBD1. The CDR3 consists of 14 residues. The germline V gene has CDR1 SGHNT and CDR2 YYREEE (reference sequence). The junction had 6 bases not matched to a gene; V was cut back by 3 bases and J by 8 bases. CDR3 loop: CASSYRDRPEKLFF. DNA of the CDR3: TGTGCCAGCAGCTACCGGGACAGGCCCGAAAAACTGTTTTTT.

V usage is TRBV7-6 and J usage is TRBJ1-1; D is unclear. This CDR3 is built from 15 residues. CDR1 is SGHVS and CDR2 is FNYEAQ in the germline V gene. V lost 1 base to trimming and J lost 0 bases, with 9 bases between them. CDR3 loop: CASSLGSNMNTEAFF. Here the CDR3 DNA reads TGTGCCAGCAGCTTAGGCTCCAACATGAACACTGAAGCTTTCTTT.

The V call is TRBV18, the J call TRBJ2-1; D call uncertain. CDR1 KGHSH and CDR2 LQKENI come from the germline V gene. Trimming shortened V by 6 bases and J by 9 bases, and 15 bases separated the two germline ends. The CDR3 runs 13 residues. The CDR3 sequence is CASSPIRLGEQFF. The CDR3 bases are TGTGCCAGCTCCCCCATTAGGCTAGGTGAGCAGTTCTTC.

In its sample, this clone was seen a few times. V usage is TRBV5-1 and J usage is TRBJ1-6; possibly TRBD1 for D (6 bases). The germline V gene encodes CDR1 SGHRS and CDR2 YFSETQ. The CDR3 consists of 15 residues. V lost 0 bases, J lost 9 bases, and 13 bases lay in between. The CDR3 sequence: CASSLGPQGSSPLHF. CDR3 nucleotide sequence: TGCGCCAGCAGCTTGGGGCCTCAGGGGAGTTCACCCCTCCACTTT.

DNA of the CDR3: TGTGCCAGCAACCAAGGGAGTGAAGCTTTCTTT. Its protein product is CASNQGSEAFF. This chain joins TRBV27 and TRBJ1-1, with D uncertain. This CDR3 comprises 11 residues. Germline V gene data show CDR1 as MNHEY and CDR2 as SMNVEV (reference sequence). V lost 7 bases, J lost 7 bases, and 10 bases lay in between.

This rearrangement joins TRBV11-2 to TRBJ2-1, with 9 bases that match TRBD2. V gave up 4 bases and J gave up 5 bases; unmatched junction bases: 6. Germline V lookup: CDR1 SGHAT, CDR2 FQNNGV. The CDR3 is 15 residues long. CDR3 sequence (DNA): TGTGCCAGCAGCTACGGGACTAGCCCCCACAATGAGCAGTTCTTC. This gives the protein CASSYGTSPHNEQFF.

This sequence joins TRBV27 and TRBJ2-3, with 9 bases fitting TRBD1. Germline CDR1 reads MNHEY; CDR2 reads SMNVEV (reference sequence). The CDR3 extends over 15 amino acids. Germline trimming cut 6 bases from V and 3 bases from J; bases unmatched to any gene: 7. DNA for the CDR3: TGTGCCAGCAGCTACCGGGACAGGGCAACAGATACGCAGTATTTT. Its translation is CASSYRDRATDTQYF.

The chain links TRBV19 to TRBJ2-7, with 9 positions matching TRBD1. CDR3 length: 14 residues. V dropped 5 bases and J dropped 8; count of bases not matched to a gene: 10. CDR1 is LNHDA and CDR2 is SQIVND in the germline V gene (reference sequence). The CDR3, as DNA: TGTGCCAGTAGTTTCCGGGACAGGGCAACGCAGCAGTACTTC. Protein: CASSFRDRATQQYF.

The V gene is TRBV5-8, the J gene TRBJ2-3; TRBD2 might be the D (6 bases). Trimming removed 7 bases at V and 3 bases at J, with 15 bases between. CDR3 length equals 14 residues. Per the germline V gene, CDR1 is SGHTS and CDR2 is YDEGEE. The CDR3 region is CASGGRGRTDTQYF. As DNA, the CDR3 is TGTGCCAGCGGGGGTCGGGGGAGGACAGATACGCAGTATTTT.